A selection of T cell receptor beta chains follows, all from one sample in a study of T cell responses to AZD1222 COVID-19 vaccine. Repertoires were generated with immunoSEQ multiplex PCR, while TCRdb's copy carries only in-frame clones and drops some. Of 85,000 or so clones in the sample, roughly 86% are singletons; the top ten hold 5.6%. The sequenced sample was peripheral blood, obtained 28 days after the second AZD1222 dose. The receptors were sampled from an adult who received the AZD1222 COVID-19 vaccine. Both conserved end residues are part of each CDR3. Each record gives: CDR3 length, clone size, J gene, V gene, D gene, CDR3 protein, CDR3 DNA. A D gene is named only where the DNA matches it firmly. Clone size is stated in some rows and not others, as once, few, many or a class when expanded.

14 . TRBJ1-4 TRBV4-2 . CASGPGRISEKLFF TGTGCCAGCGGCCCGGGGAGAATCAGTGAAAAACTGTTTTTT
14 . TRBJ2-7 TRBV11-2 . CASSIRDWGPEQYF TGTGCCAGCAGCATTCGGGACTGGGGCCCAGAGCAGTACTTC
13 . TRBJ1-2 TRBV7-3 . CASSSIPGGRYTF TGTGCCAGCAGCTCCATTCCGGGCGGCCGCTACACCTTC
16 . TRBJ2-2 TRBV27 . CASSLRPAANTGELFF TGTGCCAGCAGTTTACGACCGGCAGCGAACACCGGGGAGCTGTTTTTT
14 . TRBJ2-5 TRBV4-3 TRBD2 CASSQDTSVKTQYF TGCGCCAGCAGCCAAGATACTAGCGTGAAGACCCAGTACTTC
12 . TRBJ2-1 TRBV6-2/TRBV6-3 . CASSLGRNEQFF TGTGCCAGCAGTTTAGGGCGCAATGAGCAGTTCTTC
15 . TRBJ2-2 TRBV10-1 . CASSCRWAGPGELFF TGCGCCAGCAGTTGTCGTTGGGCGGGGCCCGGGGAGCTGTTTTTT
15 . TRBJ2-1 TRBV18 TRBD2 CASSPTSGGADEQFF TGTGCCAGCTCCCCGACTAGCGGGGGGGCGGATGAGCAGTTCTTC
13 . TRBJ1-1 TRBV5-1 . CASSLKGDTEAFF TGCGCCAGCAGCTTGAAGGGGGACACTGAAGCTTTCTTT
12 . TRBJ1-3 TRBV19 . CASSIVGNTIYF TGTGCCAGTAGTATCGTTGGAAACACCATATATTTT
18 few TRBJ2-6 TRBV2 TRBD2 CASSPGAGGLSGANVLTF TGTGCCAGCAGTCCCGGTGCGGGGGGGCTTTCTGGGGCCAACGTCCTGACTTTC
11 . TRBJ2-7 TRBV30 . CAWSSSYEQYF TGTGCCTGGAGCAGCTCCTACGAGCAGTACTTC
14 . TRBJ1-2 TRBV5-1 . CASGDGEPGYGYTF TGCGCCAGCGGTGACGGAGAGCCGGGCTATGGCTACACCTTC
14 . TRBJ2-1 TRBV7-2 . CASSLVKGTHEQFF TGTGCCAGCAGCTTAGTAAAGGGCACCCATGAGCAGTTCTTC
14 . TRBJ1-6 TRBV3-1/TRBV3-2 . CASSQVLSNSPLHF TGTGCCAGCAGCCAAGTTCTCTCTAATTCACCCCTCCACTTT
15 . TRBJ2-7 TRBV6-2/TRBV6-3 . CASSYLGFPHYEQYF TGTGCCAGCAGTTACTTGGGATTCCCCCACTACGAGCAGTACTTC
14 . TRBJ1-2 TRBV7-9 . CASSSGTGNYGYTF TGTGCCAGCAGCTCCGGGACGGGGAACTATGGCTACACCTTC
13 . TRBJ2-5 TRBV5-1 . CASSSDSSETQYF TGCGCCAGCAGCTCTGACAGTTCCGAGACCCAGTACTTC
17 . TRBJ1-2 TRBV27 TRBD1 CASSLAADRATFYGYTF TGTGCCAGCAGTTTGGCAGCGGACAGGGCGACTTTCTATGGCTACACCTTC
16 once TRBJ1-3 TRBV6-5 . CASSYSGGADGNTIYF TGTGCCAGCAGTTACTCGGGGGGGGCGGATGGAAACACCATATATTTT
15 . TRBJ2-3 TRBV19 TRBD2 CATTGGEARTDTQYF TGTGCCACCACGGGGGGGGAGGCCCGCACAGATACGCAGTATTTT
17 . TRBJ2-3 TRBV21-1 . CASSKDLTGPPLGRQYF TGTGCCAGCAGCAAAGACCTCACAGGGCCGCCCCTGGGTCGGCAGTATTTT
17 . TRBJ2-7 TRBV28 TRBD2 CASSFLGRSGGAVEQYF TGTGCCAGCAGTTTCCTGGGGCGTAGCGGGGGGGCGGTCGAGCAGTACTTC
13 . TRBJ2-5 TRBV5-4 . CASSHQKAETQYF TGTGCCAGCAGCCACCAAAAAGCGGAGACCCAGTACTTC
15 once TRBJ1-4 TRBV7-4 TRBD1 CASSSLQGKKEKLFF TGTGCCAGCAGCTCCCTACAGGGGAAAAAAGAAAAACTGTTTTTT
13 . TRBJ2-2 TRBV4-1 . CASRAGITGELFF TGCGCCAGCAGAGCAGGGATAACCGGGGAGCTGTTTTTT
16 . TRBJ2-1 TRBV9 . CASSVDSMSSYNEQFF TGTGCCAGCAGCGTAGACAGTATGAGCTCCTACAATGAGCAGTTCTTC
16 . TRBJ1-6 TRBV27 . CASSFWRSSYNSPLHF TGTGCCAGCAGTTTTTGGCGGAGCTCCTATAATTCACCCCTCCACTTT
15 . TRBJ1-1 TRBV5-1 . CASSLESGRNTEAFF TGCGCCAGCAGCTTGGAGTCGGGACGGAACACTGAAGCTTTCTTT
12 . TRBJ2-7 TRBV12-3/TRBV12-4 . CASSPVVWEQYF TGTGCCAGCAGCCCGGTCGTATGGGAGCAGTACTTC
15 once TRBJ2-1 TRBV28 . CASRIQGPSYNEQFF TGTGCCAGCAGGATACAGGGACCCTCCTACAATGAGCAGTTCTTC
13 . TRBJ1-6 TRBV6-6 . CASSYSTNSPLHF TGTGCCAGCAGTTACTCGACGAATTCACCCCTCCACTTT
14 . TRBJ2-1 TRBV28 . CASTLGASRNEQFF TGTGCCAGCACCCTGGGGGCCAGCCGGAATGAGCAGTTCTTC
14 few TRBJ1-5 TRBV2 TRBD1 CASSNSGGTEPQHF TGTGCCAGCAGTAATTCAGGGGGCACGGAGCCCCAGCATTTT
14 . TRBJ1-4 TRBV5-1 . CASSLKGEGEKLFF TGCGCCAGCAGCTTGAAAGGGGAGGGCGAAAAACTGTTTTTT
15 . TRBJ2-5 TRBV19 TRBD1 CASSSLRTGSGAQYF TGTGCCAGTAGTTCCCTCCGGACAGGCTCAGGGGCCCAGTACTTC
14 . TRBJ2-7 TRBV28 TRBD1 CASSLPGQSYEQYF TGTGCCAGCAGTCTCCCGGGACAGAGCTACGAGCAGTACTTC
14 . TRBJ2-1 TRBV20-1 TRBD2 CSASASGEYNEQFF TGCAGTGCTAGTGCCAGCGGGGAGTACAATGAGCAGTTCTTC
16 . TRBJ2-6 TRBV19 . CASRDRRGSGANVLTF TGTGCCAGCCGGGACCGGCGGGGCTCTGGGGCCAACGTCCTGACTTTC
15 . TRBJ2-2 TRBV30 . CACPRSPGGTGELFF TGTGCCTGCCCAAGGTCTCCAGGCGGCACCGGGGAGCTGTTTTTT
12 . TRBJ2-1 TRBV6-5 TRBD2 CASSPGGFEQFF TGTGCCAGCTCCCCCGGGGGGTTTGAGCAGTTCTTC
17 . TRBJ2-5 TRBV5-1 TRBD2 CASTMGLAGGYQETQYF TGCGCCAGCACCATGGGACTAGCGGGGGGGTACCAAGAGACCCAGTACTTC
16 . TRBJ2-1 TRBV29-1 TRBD1 CSVGDSWTTGSNEQFF TGCAGCGTTGGGGACAGTTGGACGACAGGGTCCAATGAGCAGTTCTTC
13 few TRBJ1-5 TRBV7-9 . CASSGRDNQPQHF TGTGCCAGCAGCGGCAGGGACAATCAGCCCCAGCATTTT
15 . TRBJ1-2 TRBV6-5 TRBD1 CASGAGGNTNYGYTF TGTGCCAGCGGGGCAGGGGGGAATACTAACTATGGCTACACCTTC
13 . TRBJ2-2 TRBV2 . CASSTRVVGELFF TGTGCCAGCAGTACCAGGGTCGTCGGGGAGCTGTTTTTT
12 . TRBJ2-7 TRBV7-9 . CASSLDIGEQYF TGTGCCAGCAGCTTGGACATTGGGGAGCAGTACTTC
16 . TRBJ2-3 TRBV6-5 TRBD2 CASSYSLAGGPKGEYF TGTGCCAGCAGTTACTCGTTAGCGGGAGGCCCTAAGGGGGAGTATTTT
19 . TRBJ2-6 TRBV7-6 TRBD1 CASSPTGGGTGSGANVLTF TGTGCCAGCAGCCCGACAGGGGGCGGAACGGGCTCTGGGGCCAACGTCCTGACTTTC
16 . TRBJ2-1 TRBV7-2 TRBD2 CASSPKASGTYNEQFF TGTGCCAGCAGCCCAAAGGCTAGCGGGACCTACAATGAGCAGTTCTTC
15 . TRBJ1-4 TRBV6-5 . CASSLLGGTNEKLFF TGTGCCAGCAGTCTACTGGGGGGTACGAATGAAAAACTGTTTTTT
16 . TRBJ2-2 TRBV7-3 . CASSLRQEANTGELFF TGTGCCAGCAGCTTAAGGCAGGAGGCGAACACCGGGGAGCTGTTTTTT
15 few TRBJ2-7 TRBV5-1 . CASSTSGTLSYEQYF TGCGCCAGCAGCACCTCCGGGACACTATCCTACGAGCAGTACTTC
13 . TRBJ1-2 TRBV5-6 . CASSSPTGWGYTF TGTGCCAGCAGCTCTCCGACAGGTTGGGGCTACACCTTC
16 once TRBJ2-3 TRBV7-9 TRBD2 CASSAFSGESTDTQYF TGTGCCAGCAGCGCATTTAGCGGGGAAAGCACAGATACGCAGTATTTT